This T cell receptor (beta chain) is from a study of T-cell memory formation after mild COVID-19. Overall study: Largely donor-specific TCR clusters were found.

Researchers used 5'RACE with constant-segment primers to make TCR alpha and TCR beta cDNA libraries that carry sample barcodes and UMIs. Using its own MiXCR run on the 5' RACE reads, TCRdb lists one record per CDR3 protein. Among 45,000 to 50,000 distinct CDR3 sequences listed, about 7% were seen once. V gave up 7 bases and J gave up 0 bases, with 6 bases separating them. Germline V gives CDR1 SGHRS, CDR2 YFSETQ. The CDR3 is 12 amino acids. Study observations and caveats: Largely, contracting CD4+ clones fell within CM and EM, and contracting CD8+ clones within EMRA. Clones that shrank (day 15 to 85) were balanced CD4/CD8, whereas later expanders leaned CD4+.

This clonotype appeared a few times. Its specificity is unknown. The sample taken for sequencing was PBMCs or a T cell subset sorted from them (not recorded which). The gene calls are TRBV5-1 and TRBJ2-3; D ambiguous. This TCR came from a man aged 18-30 years who had mild COVID-19 (a few samples of this study predate the infection). Cell type and time point are not known. The DNA for the CDR3 is TGCGCCAGCTATTTGAGCACAGATACGCAGTATTTT. Its protein is CASYLSTDTQYF.